The present T cell receptor beta chain was sequenced within a study of blood T cell repertoires in COVID-19. Study-wide context: Acute-phase and convalescent COVID-19 samples originated in the United States, Italy and Spain. PBMCs, B-cell-depleted T cells, or T cells provided the cDNA or gDNA that made up the material.

Trimming took off 6 bases at V and 0 bases at J, with 15 bases between the two ends. The CDR3 runs 16 residues. Germline V CDR1 and CDR2: SGHAT, FQNNGV. This clone was recorded only once. Generated by immunoSEQ multiplex PCR, the TCRdb table keeps only in-frame clones and is missing some. The sample contains some 220,000 clones, 85% of which appear only once. The sample consisted of peripheral blood. This receptor was obtained from a woman aged 65 to 85 with COVID-19, enrolled during active disease. The gene calls are TRBV11-2 and TRBJ2-4; possible D gene TRBD2, 5 bases. The CDR3 reads CASRPGSLLAKNIQYF. Here the CDR3 DNA reads TGTGCCAGCAGGCCTGGGAGCTTATTAGCCAAAAACATTCAGTACTTC.